This record covers a single TCR beta chain. This clonotype has just a few counts. No antigen is known for it. No base-level quality is on record; no much larger clone is a single base apart. The method behind the library was PCR. Sequencing took place on an Illumina MiSeq. cDNA was made using SMARTScribe reverse transcriptase and a 5' template-switch oligo that added a universal priming site. A 12-nucleotide random unique molecular identifier (UMI) was carried by the template-switch oligo, and each cDNA molecule was tagged with this UMI. During reverse transcription, TCRbeta transcripts were targeted by chain-specific reverse primers. Uracil DNA glycosylase treatment was used to remove residual template-switch adapters, and a Qiagen MinElute kit was used to purify the cDNA. For the first PCR, KAPA HiFi HotStart ReadyMix was used for 23 cycles, with amplification split across four 50 ul reactions containing step-out primers. Before any further amplification, the products of the first-round PCR were gel-purified. Illumina Nextera adapters were added in a second roughly 8-cycle PCR, after which libraries were purified and pooled. The UMI barcode for each TCRbeta molecule was captured by a 50-nucleotide 5' read. Per the original workflow: Reads were grouped by UMI into consensus reads using the MIGEC toolkit. PEAR was used to merge forward and reverse consensus reads, producing the final reads. Identical UMI-sequence pairs found in more than one library were treated as cross-sample contamination and removed by a custom decontamination script. MIGMAP, a wrapper around IgBLAST, was used to carry out V(D)J assignment and CDR3 extraction. TCR clonotypes were defined by identical V gene, J gene and CDR3 amino acid sequence; CDR1 and CDR2 were not sequenced. TCRdb ran its own pipeline on the public reads, namely fastp trimming at Q25 and MiXCR clone calling, and kept in-frame beta chains. Rows are unified per CDR3 protein, each entry keeping the most common DNA and genes. The V and J calls and clone size are TCRdb's, not the authors'. A total of under 4,500 distinct CDR3 sequences appear in this sample, roughly 54% of them only once. The top ten constitute roughly a quarter of the sample.

TCRbeta repertoires were quantified from mRNA rather than genomic DNA, which captures expressed receptors. Buffy coat leukocytes were collected into Trizol, and RNA was extracted with the Direct-zol RNA MiniPrep Plus kit without cell sorting. EDTA blood tubes were centrifuged immediately at 4°C to separate plasma, buffy coat and red blood cells. V is shortened by 5 bases, J by 2 bases, and the region joining them spans 9 bases. The CDR3 runs 13 residues from the cysteine to the phenylalanine. Just CDR3 DNA is preserved here, 39 bases in frame from base 1. Reading the germline V gene (reference sequence) gives CDR1 MNHNY and CDR2 SVGAGI. The source of the sample is a study of robustness of blood B and T cell sequencing (dated by TCRdb to the late 2010s). Study-wide context: The study aimed to determine how much peripheral blood is needed to reliably characterize an individual's TCRbeta and IgG repertoires. Each of the approximately nine independently drawn blood samples had its TCRbeta and IgG repertoires measured. For technical replicates, two replicate TCRbeta cDNA libraries were prepared from one shared RNA pool that came from a single 10 ml draw.

General conclusions and limits of the study: Every single 10 ml sample contained the 1,000 most abundant TCRbeta clonotypes from the pooled draws. Pooling tubes did not increase the overlap of rare TCRbeta clonotypes, which implies that much larger blood volumes would be needed to capture rare TCRbeta clonotypes. The TCRbeta rarefaction curves did not fully level off, which suggests under-sequencing or many low-abundance clonotypes. When technical replicate libraries were compared, about 95% of the top 10,000 TCRbeta clonotypes in one library also turned up in the other. Evidence of cross-contamination, likely resulting from batch processing, was observed in one pair of TCRbeta libraries, and the UMI-sequence pairs shared between the two libraries were removed. Because EDTA tubes had to be fractionated immediately, the use of EDTA tubes in multi-site collections was limited. Combining 3 or 4 tubes (about 26-40 ml blood) brought coverage of the top 10,000 TCRbeta clonotypes close to saturation.

The sequence derives from a human donor in good health. The chain is assembled from TRBV6-6 and TRBJ1-2; confidence is insufficient to name the D gene. Sequenced material: peripheral blood. This receptor has the CDR3 CASSPSANYGYTF. The DNA sequence is TGTGCCAGCAGTCCATCAGCCAACTATGGCTACACCTTC.